This TCR beta chain was sequenced for a study of shared T cell receptors in the human thymus. Produced via immunoSEQ multiplex PCR; TCRdb's table is partial and in-frame only. Of roughly 500,000 clones in the sample, about four fifths were seen once. The CDR3 is 16 residues long. Germline V gene lookup returns CDR1 SGHTA and CDR2 FQGNSA. V was trimmed by 5 bases and J by 4 bases, leaving 21 bases between them. In addition, the sample was reused for a study of human thymus T cells. According to that study: Resections that were taken during corrective heart surgery supplied the thymus tissue. V and J gene usage appeared biased in thymic and blood repertoires.

This receptor was taken from a boy less than two years old with a congenital heart defect. Source material: thymocytes. The rearrangement joins TRBV7-2 to TRBJ2-7, with D perhaps TRBD2 (7 bases). In nucleotides, the CDR3 is TGTGCCAGCAGCCGTAGGACAGCGCGGGGGAGGTACGAGCAGTACTTC. Translating it yields CASSRRTARGRYEQYF.